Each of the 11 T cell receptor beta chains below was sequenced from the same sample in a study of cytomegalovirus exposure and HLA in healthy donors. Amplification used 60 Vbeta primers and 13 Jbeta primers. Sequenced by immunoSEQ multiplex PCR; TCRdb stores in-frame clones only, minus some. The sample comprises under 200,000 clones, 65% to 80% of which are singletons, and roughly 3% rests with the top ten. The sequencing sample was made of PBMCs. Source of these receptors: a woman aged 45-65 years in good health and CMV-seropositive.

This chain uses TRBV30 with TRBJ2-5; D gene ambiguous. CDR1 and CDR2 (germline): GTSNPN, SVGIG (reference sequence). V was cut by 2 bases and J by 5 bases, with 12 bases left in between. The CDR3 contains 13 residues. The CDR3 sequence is CAWSPQAVETQYF. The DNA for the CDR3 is TGTGCCTGGAGTCCTCAGGCAGTTGAGACCCAGTACTTC. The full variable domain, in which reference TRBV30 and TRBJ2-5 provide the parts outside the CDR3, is SQTIHQWPATLVQPVGSPLSLECTVEGTSNPNLYWYRQAAGRGLQLLFYSVGIGQISSEVPQNLSASRPQDRQFILSSKKLLLSDSGFYLCAWSPQAVETQYFGPGTRLLVL.

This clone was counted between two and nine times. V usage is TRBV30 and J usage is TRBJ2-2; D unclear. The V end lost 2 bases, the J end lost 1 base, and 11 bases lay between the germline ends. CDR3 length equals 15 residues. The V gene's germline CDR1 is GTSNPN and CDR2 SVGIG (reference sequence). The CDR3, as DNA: TGTGCCTGGAGTTGGTGGCGGTTGAACACCGGGGAGCTGTTTTTT. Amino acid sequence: CAWSWWRLNTGELFF.

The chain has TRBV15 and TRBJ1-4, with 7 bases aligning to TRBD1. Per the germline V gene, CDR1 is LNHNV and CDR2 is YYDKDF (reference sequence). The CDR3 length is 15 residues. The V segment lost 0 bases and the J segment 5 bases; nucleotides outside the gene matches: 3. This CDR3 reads CATSRDDRENEKLFF. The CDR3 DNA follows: TGTGCCACCAGCAGAGATGACAGGGAGAATGAAAAACTGTTTTTT. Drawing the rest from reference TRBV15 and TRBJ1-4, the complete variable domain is DAMVIQNPRYQVTQFGKPVTLSCSQTLNHNVMYWYQQKSSQAPKLLFHYYDKDFNNEADTPDNFQSRRPNTSFCFLDIRSPGLGDTAMYLCATSRDDRENEKLFFGSGTQLSVL.

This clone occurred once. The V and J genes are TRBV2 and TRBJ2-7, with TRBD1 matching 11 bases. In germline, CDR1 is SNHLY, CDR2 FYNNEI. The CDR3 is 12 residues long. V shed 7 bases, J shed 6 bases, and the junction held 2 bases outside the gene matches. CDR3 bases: TGTGCCAGCAAGGGACAGGGGGGCGAGCAGTACTTC. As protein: CASKGQGGEQYF.

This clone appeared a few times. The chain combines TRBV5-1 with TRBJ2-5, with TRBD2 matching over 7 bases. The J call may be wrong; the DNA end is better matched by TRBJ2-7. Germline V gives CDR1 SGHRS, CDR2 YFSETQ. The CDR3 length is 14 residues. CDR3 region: CASMSTGGSYEQYF. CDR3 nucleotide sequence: TGCGCCAGCATGTCTACGGGGGGCTCCTACGAGCAGTACTTC.

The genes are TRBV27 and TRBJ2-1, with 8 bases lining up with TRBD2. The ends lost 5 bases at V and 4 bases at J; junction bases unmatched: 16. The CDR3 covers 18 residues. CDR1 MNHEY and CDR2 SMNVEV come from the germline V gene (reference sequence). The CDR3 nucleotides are TGTGCCAGCAGTCCCCTGGCCCCTCCGGGACTAGGGTACAATGAGCAGTTCTTC. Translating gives CASSPLAPPGLGYNEQFF.

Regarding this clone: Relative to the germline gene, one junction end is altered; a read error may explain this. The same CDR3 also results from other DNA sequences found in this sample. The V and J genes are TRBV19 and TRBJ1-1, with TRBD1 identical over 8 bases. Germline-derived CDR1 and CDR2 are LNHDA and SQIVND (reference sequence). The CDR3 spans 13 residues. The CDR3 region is CASDRGLNTEAFF. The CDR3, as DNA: TGTGCCAGCGACAGGGGATTGAACACCGAAGCTTTCTTT.

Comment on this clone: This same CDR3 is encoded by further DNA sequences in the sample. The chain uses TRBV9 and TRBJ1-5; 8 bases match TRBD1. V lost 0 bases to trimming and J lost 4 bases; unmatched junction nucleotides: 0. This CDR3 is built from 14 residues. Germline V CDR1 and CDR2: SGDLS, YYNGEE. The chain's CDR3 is CASSVGTGNQPQHF. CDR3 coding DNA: TGTGCCAGCAGCGTAGGGACAGGGAATCAGCCCCAGCATTTT. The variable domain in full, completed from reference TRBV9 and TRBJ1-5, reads DSGVTQTPKHLITATGQRVTLRCSPRSGDLSVYWYQQSLDQGLQFLIQYYNGEERAKGNILERFSAQQFPDLHSELNLSSLELGDSALYFCASSVGTGNQPQHFGDGTRLSIL.

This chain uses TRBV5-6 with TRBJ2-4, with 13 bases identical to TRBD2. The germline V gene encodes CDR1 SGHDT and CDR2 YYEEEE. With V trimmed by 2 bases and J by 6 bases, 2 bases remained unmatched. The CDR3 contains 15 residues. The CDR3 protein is CASSFGLAGANIQYF. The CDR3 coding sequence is TGTGCCAGCAGCTTCGGACTAGCGGGGGCAAACATTCAGTACTTC.

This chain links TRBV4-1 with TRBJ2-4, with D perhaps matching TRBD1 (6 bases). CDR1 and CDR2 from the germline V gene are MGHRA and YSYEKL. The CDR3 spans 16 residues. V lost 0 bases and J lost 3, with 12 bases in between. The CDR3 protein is CASSQEQTGVKNIQYF. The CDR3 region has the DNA TGCGCCAGCAGCCAAGAACAGACAGGAGTCAAAAACATTCAGTACTTC.

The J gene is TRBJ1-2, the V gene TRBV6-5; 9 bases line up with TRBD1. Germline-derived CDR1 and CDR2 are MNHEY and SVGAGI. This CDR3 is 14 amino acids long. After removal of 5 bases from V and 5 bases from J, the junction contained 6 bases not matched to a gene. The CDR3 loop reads CASSRTGDFYGYTF. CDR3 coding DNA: TGTGCCAGCAGTAGGACAGGGGATTTTTATGGCTACACCTTC.